These 15 T cell receptor beta chains share one sample of origin, sequenced in a study of spatial heterogeneity in lung cancer (dated by TCRdb to 2018 to 2020). Library preparation used 5' RACE. Sequencing relied on a NextSeq 500. TCRdb ran its own pipeline on the public reads, namely fastp trimming at Q25 and MiXCR clone calling, and kept in-frame beta chains. Each entry merges the rows of one CDR3 protein and shows their most common DNA and genes. The sample records thousands of distinct CDR3 sequences, around 4.3% of which are singletons. The ten top clones hold approximately 28% of the sample. This sample's time point label indicates: sample taken at primary tumor resection. Whole RNA extracted from tumor and nontumor lung tissue, or from cryopreserved PBMC samples, was used for TCR sequencing without cell sorting. This specimen was normal lung tissue next to the tumor, taken at surgery. Every receptor here comes from a female donor with early-stage non-small cell lung cancer.

This clonotype ranks as medium-sized. This beta chain came through as a stray read in a library set up for alpha chains, and its size says little. The V call is TRBV7-6, the J call TRBJ2-5; D ambiguous. V was clipped by 1 base and J by 5 bases, with 2 bases between them. The CDR3 length is 11 residues. Germline V gene sequence: CDR1 SGHVS, CDR2 FNYEAQ. The CDR3 DNA reads TGTGCCAGCAGCTTAGATGAGACCCAGTACTTC. Its translation: CASSLDETQYF.

By share, this clonotype ranks as medium-sized (0.01 to 0.1%). This beta chain is an unintended read in a library built for alpha chains; its size means little. V and J are TRBV7-8 and TRBJ1-1; D perhaps matches TRBD1 (6 bases). V lost 3 bases to trimming and J lost 1 base, with 12 bases between them. The CDR3 totals 15 residues. Germline V gives CDR1 SGHVS, CDR2 FQNEAQ. The CDR3 bases are TGTGCCAGCAGCTTTTCCGGACAGTCGAACACTGAAGCTTTCTTT. This sequence encodes CASSFSGQSNTEAFF.

This clonotype is medium-sized (0.01 to 0.1%) in the sample. Because the library targeted alpha chains, this beta chain is an off-target read whose size means little. The V call is TRBV19, the J call TRBJ1-5, with D perhaps matching TRBD1 (6 bases). CDR3 length: 15 amino acids. Trimming took 3 bases from V and 7 from J, leaving 16 bases between them. Germline CDR1 is LNHDA and CDR2 is SQIVND (reference sequence). The DNA of the CDR3 is TGTGCCAGTAGTATCGAGACAGGTCTCAGGCAGCCCCAGCATTTT. It yields the protein CASSIETGLRQPQHF. Full variable domain (outside the CDR3, taken from reference TRBV19 and TRBJ1-5): DGGITQSPKYLFRKEGQNVTLSCEQNLNHDAMYWYRQDPGQGLRLIYYSQIVNDFQKGDIAEGYSVSREKKESFPLTVTSAQKNPTAFYLCASSIETGLRQPQHFGDGTRLSIL.

This clonotype appeared many times. The library was designed around alpha chains, so this beta chain is a stray read whose abundance carries little weight. The chain employs TRBV5-1 and TRBJ1-2; D gene uncertain. This CDR3 has 14 residues. Looked up from germline, CDR1 is SGHRS and CDR2 is YFSETQ. The germline V and J ends were trimmed by 0 bases and 3 bases, with 9 bases remaining between them. CDR3 amino acids: CASSLGQLDYGYTF. As DNA, the CDR3 is TGCGCCAGCAGCTTGGGGCAGCTTGACTATGGCTACACCTTC.

This clonotype counts as medium-sized (0.01 to 0.1%). This beta chain came through as a stray read in a library set up for alpha chains, and its size says little. This rearrangement joins TRBV12-3 or TRBV12-4 to TRBJ1-5, with 9 bases that match TRBD1. J was trimmed by 4 bases and V by 6 bases; bases with no gene match: 4. The CDR3 loop spans 14 amino acids. CDR3 DNA sequence: TGTGCCAGCAGACGGACAGGGGCTAATCAGCCCCAGCATTTT. Its translation: CASRRTGANQPQHF.

This clonotype rates as medium-sized. The library was designed around alpha chains, so this beta chain is a stray read whose abundance carries little weight. The V and J genes are TRBV5-1 and TRBJ2-5; D tentatively fits TRBD1 or TRBD2 (6 bases each). Trimming pared 5 bases from V and 5 bases from J, leaving 16 bases between. Germline CDR1 reads SGHRS; CDR2 reads YFSETQ. The CDR3 covers 14 residues. The CDR3: CASRRPGAGETQYF. The CDR3 nucleotides are TGCGCCAGCAGGCGTCCGGGGGCAGGGGAGACCCAGTACTTC.

At least ten counts were recorded for this clonotype. A library prepared for alpha chains yielded this beta chain as an off-target read; its size is of little meaning. The chain has TRBV7-9 and TRBJ2-6; D might be TRBD1 or TRBD2, each matching 5 bases. V was pared by 2 bases and J by 4 bases, with 21 bases between. This CDR3 has 19 amino acids. From germline, CDR1 is SEHNR and CDR2 FQNEAQ (reference sequence). The DNA of the CDR3 is TGTGCCAGCAGCTTAAAAGGGACGATGTCAGGGTCAGGGGCCAACGTCCTGACTTTC. This codes for CASSLKGTMSGSGANVLTF.

By frequency in the sample, this clonotype is large. Little can be read into the size of this beta chain, an off-target read in a library designed for alpha chains. This rearrangement joins TRBV10-3 to TRBJ2-1; possibly TRBD1 for D (6 bases). The CDR3 extends over 15 amino acids. Trimming pared 2 bases from V and 7 bases from J, leaving 15 bases between. Germline CDR1 is ENHRY and CDR2 is SYGVKD. This chain's CDR3 is CAISEIKGERNEQFF. The CDR3 DNA sequence: TGTGCCATCAGTGAGATAAAGGGGGAGAGGAATGAGCAGTTCTTC.

This clonotype was seen repeatedly, ten times or more. This beta chain is an unintended read in a library built for alpha chains; its size means little. The gene calls are TRBV7-9 and TRBJ2-1, with a tentative D call TRBD1 (5 bases). V was pared by 6 bases and J by 0 bases, with 24 bases between. The CDR3 spans 19 residues. From germline, CDR1 is SEHNR and CDR2 FQNEAQ (reference sequence). CDR3 amino acids: CASSTLGPDRQSSYNEQFF. DNA of the CDR3: TGTGCCAGCAGTACCTTGGGCCCCGACAGACAAAGCTCCTACAATGAGCAGTTCTTC.

Relative to its sample, this clonotype is medium-sized. This beta chain is off target for a library built for alpha chains, so its abundance means little. This rearrangement joins TRBV6-5 to TRBJ2-3; 10 bases map to TRBD1. This CDR3 is 20 amino acids long. Germline V CDR1 and CDR2: MNHEY, SVGAGI. The junction had 12 bases not matched to a gene; V was cut back by 0 bases and J by 0 bases. CDR3 region: CASSYSRGDRGFLSTDTQYF. The CDR3 region has the DNA TGTGCCAGCAGTTACTCGAGAGGGGACAGGGGATTCCTTAGCACAGATACGCAGTATTTT.

This clonotype was counted ten times or more. This beta chain is a stray read from a library made for alpha chains; its abundance is not meaningful. The chain uses TRBV20-1 and TRBJ1-4, with D tentatively TRBD1 (6 bases). This CDR3 region has 15 residues. Germline V CDR1 and CDR2: DFQATT, SNEGSKA (reference sequence). CDR3 sequence (DNA): TGCAGAGCTGGGACACGTGACACAAGTGGTGAAAAACTGTTTTTT. This sequence encodes CRAGTRDTSGEKLFF.

This clonotype was observed at least ten times. A library made for alpha chains picked up this beta chain off target, so its size means little. The CDR3 DNA follows: TGTGCCAGCAGGACAGGGGGGTCCTACGAGCAGTACTTC. Protein sequence: CASRTGGSYEQYF. The chain is built from TRBV6-5 and TRBJ2-7; 9 bases map to TRBD1. This CDR3 has 13 amino acids. The germline V gene encodes CDR1 MNHEY and CDR2 SVGAGI. J was trimmed by 1 base and V by 6 bases; bases with no gene match: 1.

This clonotype is judged medium-sized. In a library made to pick up alpha chains, this beta chain is a stray read with a size that means little. The gene calls are TRBV27 and TRBJ2-3, with D possibly TRBD2 on 6 matching bases. The germline V gene has CDR1 MNHEY and CDR2 SMNVEV (reference sequence). Deletions cut 5 bases from V and 0 bases from J, with 15 bases between. The CDR3 runs to 16 residues. The CDR3 region has the DNA TGTGCCAGCAGTCCCCTGCTAGCGTTTAGCACAGATACGCAGTATTTT. This codes for CASSPLLAFSTDTQYF.

This clonotype is judged medium-sized (0.01 to 0.1%). This beta chain represents an off-target read in a library built for alpha chains; its size is of limited meaning. The V and J genes are TRBV10-3 and TRBJ2-2, with 10 bases identical to TRBD1. CDR1 and CDR2 from the germline V gene are ENHRY and SYGVKD. The CDR3 runs 14 residues. The V gene end was trimmed by 10 bases and the J gene end by 1 base; junction bases not matched to a gene: 3. The CDR3: CATGQGENTGELFF. In DNA, the CDR3 is TGTGCCACCGGACAGGGGGAGAACACCGGGGAGCTGTTTTTT.

Points on this clonotype: This beta chain represents an off-target read in a library built for alpha chains; its size is of limited meaning. The chain links TRBV6-1 to TRBJ1-1; tentatively, D is TRBD1 (5 bases). CDR1 and CDR2 (germline): MNHNS, SASEGT. The CDR3 consists of 14 residues. The V end lost 2 bases, the J end lost 4 bases, and 11 bases lay between the germline ends. The DNA for the CDR3 is TGTGCCAGCAGTGAATCGGGGGGTATCACTGAAGCTTTCTTT. Translation: CASSESGGITEAFF.